This TCR beta chain came from a study of CD8 T cells in ankylosing spondylitis. The CDR3 has 14 amino acids. V lost 6 bases to trimming and J lost 4 bases, with 13 bases between them. Germline loops: CDR1 WSHSY, CDR2 SAAADI. To note about this clonotype: Its antigen is still unknown.

Quantitative molecular-barcoded 5'-RACE generated the TCR beta libraries. One entry per CDR3 protein results from TCRdb running MiXCR on the 5' RACE reads. The repertoire holds under 950,000 distinct CDR3 sequences, roughly 19% seen once, with around 20% in the top ten. General study points: Enrichment of disease-linked clones was reportedly significant in matched ankylosing spondylitis synovial fluid. Roughly eight highly homologous variants made up a TCR beta motif that seemed to typify ankylosing spondylitis blood.

The TCR comes from a male donor with ankylosing spondylitis. The rearrangement uses TRBV10-2 and TRBJ2-1; D perhaps matches TRBD2 (6 bases). The source material was blood, either unsorted or a sorted T cell fraction (not recorded which). This CDR3 is CASRRTGTYNEQFF. In DNA, the CDR3 is TGCGCCAGCAGGAGGACCGGGACTTACAATGAGCAGTTCTTC.